The T cell receptor beta chain described here comes from a study of neoadjuvant anti-PD-1 for oral cavity cancer. At the level of the study: Patients mostly received three to four biweekly nivolumab doses at 3 mg/kg before surgery. Non-progressing patients received a fourth nivolumab dose near day 43, then surgery on days 50-56.

Study-wide results and caveats: Larger post-treatment preexisting tumor clones tracked with greater tumor shrinkage.

This clone was picked up a small number of times. Its antigen is undetermined. Measured with immunoSEQ multiplex PCR; TCRdb has only the in-frame clones, and not every one. Found here are some 10,000 clones, around 65% of them singletons; the top ten hold around 8%. Described time point: after neoadjuvant nivolumab, at surgical resection. Patients had newly diagnosed, untreated stage II-IVA oral cavity squamous cell carcinoma. Sequenced here: tumor tissue, sampled after nivolumab (anti-PD-1) treatment. The TCR sequence derives from a person between 40 and 85 years old with oral cavity squamous cell carcinoma.

The CDR3 nucleotides are TGTGCCAGCAGAGCAGGTATGAACACTGAAGCTTTCTTT. Amino acid sequence: CASRAGMNTEAFF. The genes are TRBV5-6 and TRBJ1-1; D is undetermined. Trimming shortened V by 5 bases and J by 0 bases, and 8 bases separated the two germline ends. The CDR3 runs 13 residues. Germline loops: CDR1 SGHDT, CDR2 YYEEEE.